The 3 T cell receptor beta chains in this list originate from one sample, sequenced in a study of OX40 agonist ivuxolimab in advanced cancers. The library was produced with the immunoSEQ multiplex PCR assay. In its TCRdb copy, this immuneACCESS table keeps in-frame sequences only and misses some clones. Where compared with another copy, unresolved V genes explain less than half of these, and the others have no known cause. In this sample the table shows 65,000 to 80,000 clones, more than 75% of which occur a single time. The ten largest clones capture under 0.8% of the sample. The specimen comprised CD4+ or CD8+ T cells sorted from blood, sampled in a trial of the OX40 agonist ivuxolimab. These receptors were collected from an adult with an advanced solid tumor such as melanoma, head and neck, liver or kidney cancer.

The chain uses TRBV6-1 and TRBJ1-4; TRBD1 aligns across 8 bases. With V trimmed by 6 bases and J by 11 bases, 8 bases remained unmatched. Germline V gene data show CDR1 as MNHNS and CDR2 as SASEGT. This CDR3 has 13 residues. CDR3 sequence: CASRTGQGEKLFF. For the CDR3, the DNA is TGTGCCAGCAGGACTGGACAGGGTGAGAAACTGTTTTTT.

The chain links TRBV11-2 to TRBJ2-2; 9 bases agree with TRBD2. The CDR3 contains 18 residues. The V and J ends lost 2 bases and 4 bases, in that order; junction bases with no gene match: 11. Germline V CDR1 and CDR2: SGHAT, FQNNGV. CDR3 bases: TGTGCCAGCAGCTTATCAGGCGGGGGGGCAGGAAGCACCGGGGAGCTGTTTTTT. This translates into CASSLSGGGAGSTGELFF.

The genes are TRBV30 and TRBJ2-2, with D perhaps TRBD2 (6 bases). CDR1 is GTSNPN and CDR2 is SVGIG in the germline V gene (reference sequence). With 0 bases removed from V and 6 bases from J, the gap between germline ends came to 8 bases. The CDR3 extends over 13 amino acids. CDR3 region: CAWSVSGAGELFF. The CDR3 DNA reads TGTGCCTGGAGTGTATCGGGGGCCGGGGAGCTGTTTTTT.